This T cell receptor (beta chain) was identified during a study of T cell responses to AZD1222 COVID-19 vaccine. On this clone: Its antigen remains unidentified.

Sequencing used immunoSEQ multiplex PCR; TCRdb keeps in-frame clones, though not all of them. The sample lists nearly 110,000 clones; roughly 90% were seen once. The CDR3 has 13 amino acids. The germline V gene encodes CDR1 LGHDT and CDR2 YNNKEL (reference sequence). Trimming cost V 8 bases and J 9 bases; bases outside gene matches: 7. Study-wide findings and caveats: White British donors predominated, females outnumbered males, and clonal diversity was possibly underestimated. Baseline seropositivity characterized only 5 to 7 AZD1222 recipients.

The V and J genes are TRBV3-1 (or the pseudogene TRBV3-2) and TRBJ1-6; the match to TRBD1 covers 7 bases. The receptor was isolated from an adult in good health. The specimen comprised peripheral blood, sampled on day 0 of AZD1222 vaccination. DNA of the CDR3: TGTGCCAGCTCGGACAGGCCTTCTTCACCCCTCCACTTT. Its protein product is CASSDRPSSPLHF.